This T cell receptor (beta chain) was retrieved from a study of cytomegalovirus exposure and HLA in healthy donors. This PCR relied on a set of 60 Vbeta primers and 13 Jbeta primers. Repertoires were generated with immunoSEQ multiplex PCR, while TCRdb's copy carries only in-frame clones and drops some. This repertoire includes around 100,000 clones. The trim removed 5 bases at V and 6 bases at J, leaving 8 bases unmatched. The CDR3 totals 15 residues. Donors counted as nominally healthy when sampled, yet unrecorded immune exposures were likely. In regard to this clone: Antigen specificity is unknown.

Study-wide findings and caveats: Cytomegalovirus-associated status was assigned to 164 TCR beta chains.

This sequence originates from a man younger than 45 in good health and CMV-seronegative. The chain uses TRBV6-7 and TRBJ2-2; TRBD1 matches at 8 bases. TRBV6-7 is given ORF status, its function remaining uncertain. Input material: PBMCs. CDR3 in amino acids: CASSQGQGWSGELFF. As DNA, the CDR3 is TGTGCCAGCAGTCAAGGACAGGGTTGGTCCGGGGAGCTGTTTTTT.